The 10 T cell receptor beta chains below all came from one sample that was sequenced in a study of cytomegalovirus exposure and HLA in healthy donors. A multiplex PCR was run with 60 Vbeta primers and 13 Jbeta primers. Using immunoSEQ multiplex PCR, the repertoire was profiled, and TCRdb retains in-frame clones only, with some absent. The sample yields about 160,000 clones, around 72% seen once. Sequencing used PBMCs. The receptor source for this set is a female donor in good health and CMV-seronegative.

This chain connects TRBV6-1 to TRBJ2-1, with D tentatively TRBD2 (6 bases). The CDR3 sequence is 15 residues long. Per the germline V gene, CDR1 is MNHNS and CDR2 is SASEGT. Trimming stripped 5 bases from V and 0 bases from J, with 11 bases between. The DNA of the CDR3 is TGTGCCAGCAGTATAGCGGCCACCTCCTACAATGAGCAGTTCTTC. This sequence encodes CASSIAATSYNEQFF.

This sequence joins TRBV7-2 and TRBJ2-7, with D perhaps matching TRBD1 (6 bases). This CDR3 has 14 amino acids. Between the trimmed V and J ends, which lost 4 bases and 10 bases, there was a span of 20 bases. Germline-derived CDR1 and CDR2 are SGHTA and FQGNSA. CDR3 nucleotides: TGTGCCAGCAGCTCTTCCGGCCGACAGGCCAATCAGTACTTC. Protein: CASSSSGRQANQYF.

V is TRBV19 and J is TRBJ2-5; 13 positions agree with TRBD2. CDR1 is LNHDA and CDR2 is SQIVND in the germline V gene (reference sequence). The CDR3 has 16 amino acids. Germline trimming cut 5 bases from V and 2 bases from J; bases unmatched to any gene: 5. The CDR3 DNA sequence: TGTGCCAGTAGTTCCCGACTAGCGGGGGGACAAGAGACCCAGTACTTC. Translation: CASSSRLAGGQETQYF.

This clone was counted once. This rearrangement joins TRBV6-5 to TRBJ2-7; the D gene is possibly TRBD2 (6 bases). Trimming cost V 0 bases and J 1 base, with 7 bases left between them. Germline loops: CDR1 MNHEY, CDR2 SVGAGI. The CDR3 has 14 residues. CDR3 sequence (DNA): TGTGCCAGCAGTTACTCCCGGGGGTCCTACGAGCAGTACTTC. It translates to CASSYSRGSYEQYF.

The gene calls are TRBV5-4 and TRBJ2-5; weak D call: TRBD2 (5 bases). Germline-derived CDR1 and CDR2 are SGHNT and YYREEE (reference sequence). Trimming cost V 3 bases and J 2 bases, with 11 bases left between them. The CDR3 has 14 amino acids. CDR3 DNA sequence: TGTGCCAGCAGCTCCGGACTGGAACAAGAGACCCAGTACTTC. It translates to CASSSGLEQETQYF. The full variable domain, completed using reference TRBV5-4 and TRBJ2-5, is ETGVTQSPTHLIKTRGQQVTLRCSSQSGHNTVSWYQQALGQGPQFIFQYYREEENGRGNFPPRFSGLQFPNYSSELNVNALELDDSALYLCASSSGLEQETQYFGPGTRLLVL.

The V and J genes are TRBV18 and TRBJ2-4; 7 bases align to TRBD1. The CDR3 is 17 amino acids. Germline V gives CDR1 KGHSH, CDR2 LQKENI. Trimming took 6 bases from V and 0 from J; bases not matched to a gene: 11. CDR3 region: CASSQMPTGVAKNIQYF. CDR3 in DNA: TGTGCCAGCTCCCAAATGCCCACAGGGGTAGCCAAAAACATTCAGTACTTC.

The chain links TRBV5-6 to TRBJ2-3, with TRBD2 as a possible D gene (6 bases). The germline V gene has CDR1 SGHDT and CDR2 YYEEEE. With 5 bases removed from V and 6 bases from J, the gap between germline ends came to 13 bases. CDR3 length: 13 residues. The CDR3 loop reads CASRGGTADTQYF. The CDR3 nucleotides read TGTGCCAGCAGGGGGGGTACCGCGGATACGCAGTATTTT.

Points on this clone: Other DNA variants within this sample encode the same CDR3. J is TRBJ2-7 and V is TRBV27; 8 nucleotides agree with TRBD1. Losses at the gene ends were 4 bases for V and 1 base for J; bases not matched to a gene: 3. CDR1 and CDR2 from the germline V gene are MNHEY and SMNVEV (reference sequence). The CDR3 consists of 14 residues. The chain's CDR3 is CASSSDRGSYEQYF. CDR3 nucleotides: TGTGCCAGCAGTTCCGACAGGGGATCCTACGAGCAGTACTTC.

This clone has only one observation. The CDR3 DNA reads as TGTGCCAGCAGCCAAGCCCGCGCGGGAAACACTGAAGCTTTCTTT. Translating it yields CASSQARAGNTEAFF. The chain is built from TRBV14 and TRBJ1-1; no reliable D call. The CDR3 covers 15 residues. Looked up from germline, CDR1 is SGHDN and CDR2 is FVKESK. The germline V and J ends were trimmed by 1 base and 2 bases, with 11 bases remaining between them.

The chain links TRBV5-1 to TRBJ1-1, with TRBD1 matching 8 bases. The CDR3 covers 15 residues. The germline V gene has CDR1 SGHRS and CDR2 YFSETQ. With 4 bases clipped from V and 1 base from J, the junction kept 6 bases outside the gene matches. The CDR3 loop is CASSLDRERNTEAFF. DNA for the CDR3: TGCGCCAGCAGCCTGGACAGGGAGCGGAACACTGAAGCTTTCTTT. Combining the CDR3 with reference TRBV5-1 and TRBJ1-1 gives the whole variable domain KAGVTQTPRYLIKTRGQQVTLSCSPISGHRSVSWYQQTPGQGLQFLFEYFSETQRNKGNFPGRFSGRQFSNSRSEMNVSTLELGDSALYLCASSLDRERNTEAFFGQGTRLTVV.